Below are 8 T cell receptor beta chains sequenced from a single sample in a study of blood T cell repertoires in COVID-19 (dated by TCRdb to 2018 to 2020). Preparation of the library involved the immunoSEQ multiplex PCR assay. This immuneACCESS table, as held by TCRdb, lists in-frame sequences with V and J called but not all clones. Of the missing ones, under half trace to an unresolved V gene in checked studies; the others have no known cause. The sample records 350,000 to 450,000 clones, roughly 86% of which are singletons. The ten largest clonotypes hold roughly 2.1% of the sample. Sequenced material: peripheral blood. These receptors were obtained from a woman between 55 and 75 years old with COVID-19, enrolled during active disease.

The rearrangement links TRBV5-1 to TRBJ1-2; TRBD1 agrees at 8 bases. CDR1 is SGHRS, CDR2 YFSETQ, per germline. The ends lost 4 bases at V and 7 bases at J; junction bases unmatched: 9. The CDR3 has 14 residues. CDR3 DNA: TGCGCCAGCAGCGGAAAGAGTCAGGGGGCTGGCTACACCTTC. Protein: CASSGKSQGAGYTF.

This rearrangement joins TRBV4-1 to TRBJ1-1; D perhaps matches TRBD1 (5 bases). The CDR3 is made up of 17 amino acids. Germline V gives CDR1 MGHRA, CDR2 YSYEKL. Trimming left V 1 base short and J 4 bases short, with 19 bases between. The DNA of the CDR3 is TGCGCCAGCAGCCAAGCCTCCGGGACTCCGGGGGGCACTGAAGCTTTCTTT. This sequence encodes CASSQASGTPGGTEAFF.

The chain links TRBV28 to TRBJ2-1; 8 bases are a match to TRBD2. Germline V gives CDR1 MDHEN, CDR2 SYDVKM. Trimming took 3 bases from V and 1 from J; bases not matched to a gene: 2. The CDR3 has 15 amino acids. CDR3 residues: CASSFKRGSYNEQFF. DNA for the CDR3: TGTGCCAGCAGTTTCAAGCGGGGGTCCTACAATGAGCAGTTCTTC.

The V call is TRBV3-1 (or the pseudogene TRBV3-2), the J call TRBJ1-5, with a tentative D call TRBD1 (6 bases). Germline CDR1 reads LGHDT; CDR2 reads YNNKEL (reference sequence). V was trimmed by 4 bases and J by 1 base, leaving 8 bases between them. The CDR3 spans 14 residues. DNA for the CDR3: TGTGCCAGCAGCCGTACAGGGAGCAATCAGCCCCAGCATTTT. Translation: CASSRTGSNQPQHF.

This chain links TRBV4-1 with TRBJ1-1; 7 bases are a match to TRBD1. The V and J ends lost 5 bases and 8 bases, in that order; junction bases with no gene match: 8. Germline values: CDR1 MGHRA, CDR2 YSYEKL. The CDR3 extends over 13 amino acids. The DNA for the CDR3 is TGCGCCAGCAGCACACAGGGGCTAACAGAAGCTTTCTTT. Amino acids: CASSTQGLTEAFF.

The CDR3, as DNA: TGTGCCAGCAGTCCTCACGCCGGGACAGGGGTCCGCAATGAGCAGTTCTTC. Residues: CASSPHAGTGVRNEQFF. This chain links TRBV28 with TRBJ2-1; TRBD1 matches 10 bases. There are 17 residues in the CDR3. CDR1 MDHEN and CDR2 SYDVKM come from the germline V gene. Trimming at V came to 5 bases and at J to 6 bases, leaving 13 bases not matched to a gene.

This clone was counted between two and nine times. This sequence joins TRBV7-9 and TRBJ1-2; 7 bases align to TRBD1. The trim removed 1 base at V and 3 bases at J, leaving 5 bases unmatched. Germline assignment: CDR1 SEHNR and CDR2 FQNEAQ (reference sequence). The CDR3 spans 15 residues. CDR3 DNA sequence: TGTGCCAGCAGCTTAGTACAGGGGCGGGACTATGGCTACACCTTC. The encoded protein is CASSLVQGRDYGYTF.

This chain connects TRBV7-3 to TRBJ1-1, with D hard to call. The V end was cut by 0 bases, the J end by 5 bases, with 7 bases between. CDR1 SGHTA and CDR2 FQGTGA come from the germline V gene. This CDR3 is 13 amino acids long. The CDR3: CASSLTRWTEAFF. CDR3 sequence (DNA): TGTGCCAGCAGCTTAACGCGGTGGACTGAAGCTTTCTTT.